This T cell receptor (beta chain) was captured by sequencing in a study of blood T cell repertoires in COVID-19. Across the study: Sources were T cells, B-cell-depleted T cells, or PBMCs; the material itself was cDNA or gDNA.

Measured with immunoSEQ multiplex PCR; TCRdb has only the in-frame clones, and not every one. The data contain roughly 67,000 clones, 60% to 85% of them singletons. Germline CDR1 and CDR2: KGHSH and LQKENI. V lost 3 bases, J lost 5 bases, and 16 bases lay in between. The CDR3 sequence is 16 residues long. Sample: peripheral blood. The clonotype was recovered from a human donor in a cohort sampled during active COVID-19. V is TRBV18 and J is TRBJ1-4; tentatively, D is TRBD1 (5 bases). The CDR3 loop reads CASSPGEGAWNEKLFF. CDR3 in DNA: TGTGCCAGCTCACCCGGAGAAGGGGCATGGAATGAAAAACTGTTTTTT.